The present T cell receptor (beta chain) was sequenced within a study of blood T cell repertoires in COVID-19. Authors' methods: Reference gene primer amplification gave nucleated cell count estimates. Sequencing was performed with immunoSEQ multiplex PCR; in TCRdb, only in-frame clones are kept and a portion is missing. V, J and clone size were drawn from that table, and D and trimming were deduced from the DNA. Of about 320,000 clones listed, about 90% were seen once; the top ten hold about 5%. CDR3 size: 15 residues. V lost 2 bases and J lost 9; bases outside the gene matches: 7. CDR1 is SGHRS and CDR2 is YFSETQ in the germline V gene. Participants came from 24 US areas, aged roughly 18 to 95 years. Clinical histories supplied by participants themselves formed the basis of cohort assignment. Cohort 3 donors were reported recovered after two negative PCRs, clearance, or symptom resolution.

The chain recombines TRBV5-1 with TRBJ2-1; the match to TRBD2 covers 11 bases. This receptor was identified in a man in his thirties or forties who had recovered from COVID-19. Sequencing input: PBMCs or T cells enriched from blood (not recorded which). CDR3 nucleotides: TGCGCCAGCAGCTTCGGTAGCGGGGGGGCTCCTGAGCAGTTCTTC. Translation gives CASSFGSGGAPEQFF. Full variable domain (remainder filled in from reference TRBV5-1 and TRBJ2-1): KAGVTQTPRYLIKTRGQQVTLSCSPISGHRSVSWYQQTPGQGLQFLFEYFSETQRNKGNFPGRFSGRQFSNSRSEMNVSTLELGDSALYLCASSFGSGGAPEQFFGPGTRLTVL.